One and the same sample provided the 32 T cell receptor beta chains below, sequenced in a study of T cell repertoires in cytomegalovirus infection. Using its own MiXCR run on the reads, TCRdb lists one record per CDR3 protein. Counted here are roughly 600,000 distinct CDR3 sequences, less than 25% occurring once; the ten biggest clones make up under 8.5%. The sample consisted of CD8+ T cells from PBMCs. The source of these receptors is a human donor in good health (CMV status not recorded). Some clones in this sample may be carry-over from other donors' samples.

This clonotype was seen many times. The chain uses TRBV7-8 and TRBJ1-1; no definite D call. V gave up 4 bases and J gave up 5 bases, with 8 bases separating them. The CDR3 consists of 12 residues. The germline gives CDR1 SGHVS, CDR2 FQNEAQ. The CDR3 region has the DNA TGTGCCAGCAGCTCTTCAACTACTGAAGCTTTCTTT. As protein: CASSSSTTEAFF.

This clonotype showed up just a few times. The chain uses TRBV29-1 and TRBJ1-1, with 10 bases fitting TRBD1. After removal of 7 bases from V and 11 bases from J, the junction contained 34 bases not matched to a gene. Looked up from germline, CDR1 is SQVTM and CDR2 is ANQGSEA. The CDR3 length is 20 residues. Here the CDR3 reads CSAVITAKTLHRDRGQRAFF. CDR3 nucleotide sequence: TGCAGCGCTGTGATAACAGCTAAGACGCTTCACCGGGACAGGGGACAGAGGGCTTTCTTT.

This clonotype was found many times. CDR3 in amino acids: CASSSTADRPNTGELFF. CDR3 nucleotides: TGTGCCAGCAGCTCCACCGCGGACAGGCCGAACACCGGGGAGCTGTTTTTT. This rearrangement joins TRBV7-6 to TRBJ2-2; 7 bases map to TRBD1. There are 17 residues in the CDR3. Per germline, CDR1 SGHVS and CDR2 FNYEAQ. Unmatched junction bases numbered 8, after V lost 4 bases and J lost 0 bases. Using reference TRBV7-6 and TRBJ2-2 for the parts outside the CDR3, the full variable domain is GAGVSQSPRYKVTKRGQDVALRCDPISGHVSLYWYRQALGQGPEFLTYFNYEAQQDKSGLPNDRFSAERPEGSISTLTIQRTEQRDSAMYRCASSSTADRPNTGELFFGEGSRLTVL.

In this sample, this clonotype turned up many times. The genes are TRBV12-3 or TRBV12-4 and TRBJ2-3, with 8 bases identical to TRBD2. With V trimmed by 6 bases and J by 2 bases, 7 bases remained unmatched. The CDR3 totals 15 residues. CDR3 sequence: CASSRSGGDTDTQYF. The CDR3 nucleotides are TGTGCCAGCAGCCGCAGCGGGGGTGACACAGATACGCAGTATTTT.

This clonotype was found a few times. The chain combines TRBV6-6 with TRBJ1-1; D is possibly TRBD1 (6 bases). This CDR3 has 12 residues. V lost 10 bases, J lost 8 bases, and 17 bases lay in between. The germline V gene encodes CDR1 MNHNY and CDR2 SVGAGI (reference sequence). CDR3 residues: CATTSGTPEAFF. DNA of the CDR3: TGTGCCACCACCTCCGGGACACCAGAAGCTTTCTTT.

This clonotype was observed many times. The DNA for the CDR3 is TGCAGCGTAGACACAGGGGGGGTATCTGAAGCTTTCTTT. Its protein is CSVDTGGVSEAFF. The rearrangement uses TRBV29-1 and TRBJ1-1; 8 nucleotides agree with TRBD1. This CDR3 has 13 residues. CDR1 and CDR2 (germline): SQVTM, ANQGSEA. V lost 6 bases to trimming and J lost 6 bases; unmatched junction nucleotides: 9.

The table lists this clonotype with a few counts. The J gene is TRBJ2-7, the V gene TRBV7-9; perhaps TRBD2 as D (5 bases). The CDR3 is made up of 12 amino acids. Per the germline V gene, CDR1 is SEHNR and CDR2 is FQNEAQ (reference sequence). V shed 4 bases and J shed 5 bases, with 9 bases lying between them. In DNA form, the CDR3 reads TGTGCCAGCAGCTCGGGGATGGACGAGCAGTACGTC. Translated: CASSSGMDEQYV.

This clonotype came up a few times. This chain links TRBV7-9 with TRBJ2-3, with 8 bases matching TRBD2. The CDR3 contains 16 residues. Germline-derived CDR1 and CDR2 are SEHNR and FQNEAQ (reference sequence). The trim removed 5 bases at V and 6 bases at J, leaving 13 bases unmatched. CDR3 loop: CASSPSGGSGGDTQYF. DNA for the CDR3: TGTGCCAGCAGCCCCAGCGGGGGTTCCGGAGGGGATACGCAGTATTTT.

This clonotype has only a few counts. This chain joins TRBV29-1 and TRBJ1-2; TRBD1 aligns across 8 bases. The trim removed 7 bases at V and 2 bases at J, leaving 6 bases unmatched. This CDR3 is built from 13 residues. Germline V gene sequence: CDR1 SQVTM, CDR2 ANQGSEA. The CDR3 spells CSAGQGLNYGYTF. Here the CDR3 DNA reads TGCAGCGCAGGACAGGGACTGAACTATGGCTACACCTTC.

This clonotype occurred many times. The chain uses TRBV7-8 and TRBJ1-5; 8 nucleotides agree with TRBD1. V trimming: 1 base; J trimming: 7 bases; junction bases outside the gene matches: 6. CDR3 length: 15 residues. Germline V gene lookup returns CDR1 SGHVS and CDR2 FQNEAQ. DNA for the CDR3: TGTGCCAGCAGCTTAGATCAGGGGGCGAGACAGCCCCAGCATTTT. Translation gives CASSLDQGARQPQHF.

As concerns this clonotype: One junction end disagrees with the germline gene, perhaps due to a read error. V gene TRBV4-1 combines with J gene TRBJ1-3; D ambiguous. CDR1 and CDR2 (germline): MGHRA, YSYEKL. This CDR3 comprises 13 residues. CDR3 nucleotide sequence: TGTGCCAGCAGCCCATACTCTGGAAACACCATAAATTTT. Its translation is CASSPYSGNTINF.

This clonotype was counted a few times. The chain couples TRBV27 to TRBJ2-1, with 11 bases lining up with TRBD2. Germline CDR1 is MNHEY and CDR2 is SMNVEV (reference sequence). Trimming removed 3 bases from V and 0 bases from J; junction bases left unmatched: 7. The CDR3 extends over 18 amino acids. The CDR3 nucleotides read TGTGCCAGCAGTTTCACGACTAGCGGGGCCAGCTCCTACAATGAGCAGTTCTTC. Its translation: CASSFTTSGASSYNEQFF.

The chain carries TRBV20-1 and TRBJ1-5, with D possibly matching TRBD1 (5 bases). With 0 bases removed from V and 0 bases from J, the gap between germline ends came to 9 bases. This CDR3 is built from 15 residues. The germline V gene has CDR1 DFQATT and CDR2 SNEGSKA (reference sequence). In nucleotides, the CDR3 is TGCAGTGCTAGAGAGGGGGGTTTTAGCAATCAGCCCCAGCATTTT. It codes for CSAREGGFSNQPQHF.

This clonotype showed up just a few times. The chain combines TRBV5-1 with TRBJ1-2; the D gene is possibly TRBD1 (5 bases). Germline CDR1 is SGHRS and CDR2 is YFSETQ. This CDR3 has 14 amino acids. V lost 4 bases to trimming and J lost 2 bases, with 12 bases between them. The chain's CDR3 is CASSGGEQNYGYTF. The CDR3 DNA reads as TGCGCCAGCAGCGGGGGAGAGCAGAACTATGGCTACACCTTC.

This clonotype was seen ten or more times. The chain has TRBV7-2 and TRBJ2-7; TRBD2 aligns across 10 bases. Germline lookup yields CDR1 SGHTA and CDR2 FQGNSA. The V segment lost 1 base and the J segment 3 bases; nucleotides outside the gene matches: 3. This CDR3 is built from 15 residues. Written as DNA, the CDR3 is TGTGCCAGCAGCTTAGAAGCGGGGGGGTTCTACGAGCAGTACGTC. Translated: CASSLEAGGFYEQYV.

The genes are TRBV7-9 and TRBJ2-1, with D maybe TRBD2 (6 bases). This CDR3 region has 14 residues. V dropped 9 bases and J dropped 2 bases, with 14 bases sitting between them. Per germline, CDR1 SEHNR and CDR2 FQNEAQ (reference sequence). This chain's CDR3 is CASTPWGAYNEQFF. The CDR3 nucleotides read TGTGCCAGTACACCTTGGGGGGCCTACAATGAGCAGTTCTTC.

The genes are TRBV29-1 and TRBJ1-2; no reliable D call. CDR1 is SQVTM, CDR2 ANQGSEA, per germline. The CDR3 is 11 residues long. The V and J ends lost 1 base and 4 bases respectively, with 4 bases between them. The CDR3 DNA is TGCAGCGTTGAAGCGCTCTATGGCTACACCTTC. Translating gives CSVEALYGYTF.

Concerning this clonotype itself: Just one base apart from a much larger clone, this may be a read error. The CDR3 here is CASSSGRDRNNYDYTF. The CDR3 region has the DNA TGTGCCAGCAGCTCAGGGAGGGACCGAAACAACTATGACTACACCTTC. The V gene is TRBV7-6, the J gene TRBJ1-2, with a weak D call TRBD1 (5 bases). This CDR3 spans 16 amino acids. Germline values: CDR1 SGHVS, CDR2 FNYEAQ.

This clonotype was counted between two and nine times. This chain uses TRBV6-5 with TRBJ2-4; maybe TRBD1 (5 bases). Between the trimmed V and J ends, which lost 2 bases and 5 bases, there was a span of 13 bases. CDR1 is MNHEY and CDR2 is SVGAGI in the germline V gene. The CDR3 spans 15 residues. The CDR3 DNA sequence: TGTGCCAGCAGTTACGGGGCAGGTAGCCAAAACATTCAGTACTTC. Translated: CASSYGAGSQNIQYF.

This clonotype was seen a few times. The gene calls are TRBV20-1 and TRBJ2-1; no clear D. This CDR3 region has 9 residues. In germline, CDR1 is DFQATT, CDR2 SNEGSKA (reference sequence). Trimming took 5 bases from V and 8 from J, leaving 4 bases between them. CDR3 coding DNA: TGCAGTGCTTCCGATGAGCAGTTCTTC. Its translation: CSASDEQFF.

The chain joins TRBV9 to TRBJ2-1; 9 bases match TRBD2. The CDR3 length is 15 residues. The germline V gene encodes CDR1 SGDLS and CDR2 YYNGEE. Losses at the gene ends were 2 bases for V and 6 bases for J; bases not matched to a gene: 6. This chain's CDR3 is CASSVGGGASNEQFF. The CDR3, as DNA: TGTGCCAGCAGCGTGGGCGGGGGGGCGTCCAATGAGCAGTTCTTC. The whole variable domain, remainder taken from reference TRBV9 and TRBJ2-1, is DSGVTQTPKHLITATGQRVTLRCSPRSGDLSVYWYQQSLDQGLQFLIQYYNGEERAKGNILERFSAQQFPDLHSELNLSSLELGDSALYFCASSVGGGASNEQFFGPGTRLTVL.

This rearrangement joins TRBV27 to TRBJ2-7, with 8 nucleotides matching TRBD1. CDR3 length: 15 residues. V gave up 6 bases and J gave up 2 bases; unmatched junction bases: 9. Per germline, CDR1 MNHEY and CDR2 SMNVEV (reference sequence). The CDR3 nucleotides are TGTGCCAGCAGCACGGACAGGGCCCCAGCCTACGAGCAGTACTTC. This codes for CASSTDRAPAYEQYF.

This clonotype was counted many times. V gene TRBV7-2 combines with J gene TRBJ1-1; D unclear. Germline CDR1 SGHTA, CDR2 FQGNSA. The CDR3 totals 14 residues. The ends were cut back, 0 bases at V and 4 bases at J, with 9 bases in the middle. In nucleotides, the CDR3 is TGTGCCAGCAGCTTAGCAGGCGGGGTCACTGAAGCTTTCTTT. Protein: CASSLAGGVTEAFF.

The chain has TRBV29-1 and TRBJ2-5; 8 nucleotides line up with TRBD1. Per germline, CDR1 SQVTM and CDR2 ANQGSEA. With V trimmed by 6 bases and J by 5 bases, 11 bases remained unmatched. CDR3 length equals 14 residues. CDR3 sequence reads: CSVVGQGRSETQYF. DNA for the CDR3: TGCAGCGTCGTCGGACAGGGTAGATCGGAGACCCAGTACTTC.

This clonotype was seen only a few times. The rearrangement uses TRBV14 and TRBJ2-5; D assignment may be TRBD1 or TRBD2 (5 bases each). Trimming cost V 0 bases and J 5 bases, with 19 bases left between them. Per the germline V gene, CDR1 is SGHDN and CDR2 is FVKESK. The CDR3 loop spans 17 amino acids. DNA of the CDR3: TGTGCCAGCAGCCAAGATCGGCCTCGAGCGGCAGGGGAGACCCAGTACTTC. This translates into CASSQDRPRAAGETQYF.

This clonotype was found a few times. The chain couples TRBV20-1 to TRBJ2-3; TRBD2 matches at 13 bases. The CDR3 consists of 17 residues. V shed 3 bases and J 0 bases; nucleotides not matched to a gene: 6. The germline V gene has CDR1 DFQATT and CDR2 SNEGSKA (reference sequence). CDR3 in DNA: TGCAGTGCTAGGAGTACGGGACTAGCGGGGAGCACAGATACGCAGTATTTT. The encoded protein is CSARSTGLAGSTDTQYF.

There are many counts of this clonotype. The chain has TRBV12-3 or TRBV12-4 and TRBJ2-3; D may correspond to TRBD1 or TRBD2 (6 bases each). V dropped 7 bases and J dropped 1 base, with 15 bases sitting between them. CDR3 size: 15 residues. The DNA of the CDR3 is TGTGCCAGCATCCTTGGGGGGCTCGGCACAGATACGCAGTATTTT. This translates into CASILGGLGTDTQYF.

This clonotype was detected only a few times. The chain couples TRBV7-9 to TRBJ2-7; TRBD1 matches 8 bases. CDR3 length: 16 amino acids. The V gene end was trimmed by 4 bases and the J gene end by 2 bases; junction bases not matched to a gene: 10. CDR1 SEHNR and CDR2 FQNEAQ come from the germline V gene (reference sequence). CDR3: CASSSSAQGAAYEQYV. The CDR3 nucleotides read TGTGCCAGCAGCTCGTCTGCTCAGGGGGCCGCCTACGAGCAGTACGTC.

The chain has TRBV15 and TRBJ1-1; D is undetermined. V was pared by 4 bases and J by 2 bases, with 11 bases between. Germline V CDR1 and CDR2: LNHNV, YYDKDF (reference sequence). The CDR3 covers 14 residues. DNA of the CDR3: TGTGCCACCAGCAAGGCAGTAGGAAACACTGAAGCTTTCTTT. This gives the protein CATSKAVGNTEAFF.

The chain is built from TRBV5-4 and TRBJ2-3, with TRBD1 matching over 7 bases. Germline lookup yields CDR1 SGHNT and CDR2 YYREEE (reference sequence). The CDR3 is made up of 15 amino acids. The J segment lost 3 bases and the V segment lost 2 bases, leaving 6 bases of the junction unmatched. CDR3 sequence reads: CASSFSTGVTDTQYF. DNA for the CDR3: TGTGCCAGCAGCTTTTCAACAGGGGTGACAGATACGCAGTATTTT.

The gene calls are TRBV6-6 and TRBJ2-7; 9 bases line up with TRBD1. The V gene end was trimmed by 6 bases and the J gene end by 5 bases; junction bases not matched to a gene: 5. The germline gives CDR1 MNHNY, CDR2 SVGAGI (reference sequence). CDR3 length: 13 residues. The CDR3 sequence: CASREGQGHEQYV. DNA for the CDR3: TGTGCCAGCAGAGAGGGACAGGGCCACGAGCAGTACGTC.

V usage is TRBV29-1 and J usage is TRBJ1-2; TRBD1 might be the D (5 bases). CDR1 and CDR2 (germline): SQVTM, ANQGSEA. The CDR3 runs 11 residues. The V gene lost 5 bases and the J gene lost 2 bases, with 6 bases spanning the gap. The CDR3 protein is CSVQGNYGYTF. The CDR3 coding sequence is TGCAGCGTTCAGGGAAACTATGGCTACACCTTC.